This T cell receptor beta chain emerged from a study of identical twins (TCRdb year 2016). About the study as a whole: TCR alpha and beta repertoires from monozygotic twins, unrelated adults of various ages and cord blood were deep-sequenced to test whether fetal clonotypes persist. To rule out contamination, replicate twin experiments were performed at different times with different library preparation protocols.

For this chain, trimming is 8 bases at the V end and 3 bases at the J end, and the number of junction bases without a gene match is 7. The CDR3, from cysteine to phenylalanine, totals 15 residues. Only the CDR3 DNA stays, 45 bases, in frame from base 1. For CDR1 and CDR2, the germline V gene lists KGHDR and SFDVKD. Library generation was performed with 5' RACE. Instrument used: Illumina HiSeq 2000. A universal primer binding site was added through template switching, and the final cDNA carried a unique molecular identifier so that TCR cDNA molecules could be counted accurately. First-strand cDNA for TCR alpha and beta chains was synthesized from specific primers in the conserved constant-segment region. To control for contamination, every cDNA library was double barcoded, receiving both a SMART-Mk sample barcode and Illumina barcodes. Two successive PCR steps introduced TruSeq adapter sequences along with Illumina sample barcodes. TCR alpha and beta cDNA libraries were sequenced on the Illumina HiSeq platform with custom primers. From the authors' description of their analysis: MiGEC was used to process raw reads and extract unique molecular identifiers, and MiXCR was used to find CDR3 positions. For each individual, recombination models were inferred using an EM algorithm with the repgenHMM and IGoR tools. Shared clonotypes were analyzed with the tcR package in R, and sharing was normalized by the product of cloneset sizes. To study raw recombination free of thymic and clonal selection effects, out-of-frame nonproductive sequences were analyzed. TCRdb handled the public reads itself, with Q25 trimming in fastp and clone calling in MiXCR, and kept productive beta chains. Every distinct CDR3 protein forms one entry, paired with its most common genes and DNA. TCRdb assigned the V and J calls; the authors' analysis was not used. Here the sample has around 250,000 distinct CDR3 sequences; roughly 7% occur a single time. The top ten hold 3% to 4% of the sample.

Every donor in the study was a healthy Caucasian. The twin cohort comprised three pairs of female monozygotic twins, all aged roughly 18 to 29 years. Miltenyi CD45RO+ enrichment and human naive T-cell isolation kits were used to isolate memory (CD45RO+) and naive T cells from PBMC. General findings and caveats noted by the study authors: Zero-insertion analyses could be partly confounded by invariant T cells such as MAIT and iNKT, though diverse VJ usage argued against such confounding for most clonotypes. Because the same donors could not be followed over many years, the conclusions relied on cross-sectional statistical analysis. Abundant cord blood beta clonotypes had fewer insertions, young adult naive repertoires showed a similar but weaker trend, and memory repertoires showed no such trend. Compared with coincidental sharing between unrelated individuals, an excess of low generation-probability sequences was observed among out-of-frame TCR alpha sequences shared between twins. The excess sharing between twins in beta out-of-frame sequences was weaker because fewer shared sequences reduced the signal-to-noise ratio. Out-of-frame TCR alpha sharing in monozygotic twins was systematically underestimated by recombination models, whereas sharing between unrelated individuals was in agreement with the recombination models.

This clonotype was seen a few times. Which antigen it targets is not known. The input lacks base qualities; no much larger clone sits a single base away. The same sample was also studied in work on yellow fever vaccine responses in identical twins. The second study's authors report: The T cell response to vaccination in identical twins was reported by the authors to appear partly convergent and partly personalized. Focusing on identical twins, the study followed the T cell clones that responded to the vaccine, and did so with precision.

The rearranged chain carries TRBV24-1 and TRBJ2-2; a stretch of 8 junction bases matches TRBD1. The sequence was obtained from a woman aged 18-35 years in good health. The sequencing sample was made of memory (CD45RO+) T cells sorted from blood. The sample's cell subset or site label is to be understood as: CD45RO+ enriched T cells. At the DNA level, the sequence is TGTGCCACCACCTCAGGGGGCTGGGACACCGGGGAGCTGTTTTTT. It encodes CATTSGGWDTGELFF.